This T cell receptor (beta chain) was captured by sequencing in a study of identical twins. TCRdb recomputed calls from the 5' RACE reads with MiXCR, one row per CDR3 protein. The sample shows 690,000 or so distinct CDR3 sequences, over 8.5% of them seen only once. Germline CDR1 is DFQATT and CDR2 is SNEGSKA (reference sequence). The CDR3 length is 14 residues. With 0 bases clipped from V and 7 bases from J, the junction kept 3 bases outside the gene matches. This sample also belongs to another study, concerning yellow fever vaccine responses in identical twins.

The sequence was collected from a woman aged 18-30 years in good health. Sequenced input: PBMCs. The V call is TRBV20-1, the J call TRBJ1-5; 10 bases match TRBD1. The CDR3 loop reads CSARERDRGQPQHF. CDR3 bases: TGCAGTGCTAGAGAGAGGGACAGGGGACAGCCCCAGCATTTT.